This T cell receptor (beta chain) was identified in a study of monozygotic twins with inflammatory bowel disease. Turning to this clonotype: Its target is not known.

Two nested PCRs, roughly 16 and 10 cycles, amplified TCRalpha and TCRbeta cDNA. TCRdb reprocessed the 5' RACE reads, with one entry per CDR3 protein and no DNA. The sample has just over 300,000 distinct CDR3 sequences. Findings and limits, study-wide: By inverse Simpson index, TCRbeta diversity was lower in IBD patients than in healthy co-twins. Patients received differing immunosuppressive treatments, which may have added variability to their repertoires.

The CDR3 loop spans 15 amino acids. Germline CDR1 is SGHRS and CDR2 is YFSETQ. The clonotype comes from a human donor with ulcerative colitis or Crohn's disease, or a healthy co-twin of an affected twin (not recorded which). Sequenced material: blood. The V and J genes are TRBV5-1 and TRBJ2-5; checking the TCRdb D call of TRBD1 is not possible without DNA. The CDR3 protein is CASSPTAGAKETQYF.